The entry that follows covers one T cell receptor (beta chain) sequence. Its specificity is unknown. Per germline, CDR1 LNHDA and CDR2 SQIVND (reference sequence). This CDR3 has 16 amino acids. V lost 7 bases, J lost 7 bases, and 11 bases stayed unmatched. This sample was included in a study of beta chain features in type 1 diabetes. TCRB transcripts that were expressed got sequenced, as all of the isolated RNA had been reverse transcribed. About 3.7 million reads, on average, came from each naive, central memory and regulatory T cell sample. The protocol was immunoSEQ multiplex PCR, while the TCRdb copy is restricted to in-frame clones and leaves out a portion. The sample lists 620,000 or so clones, 15% to 17% seen once, with approximately 0.099% in the top ten. Whole-study findings and limits: A potential influence of HLA type upon TCRB rearrangement remained unresolved herein.

The sample comprised naive CD4+ T cells from blood. This clonotype originated in a man aged 18 to 29 in good health. The chain has TRBV19 and TRBJ2-2, with 11 bases aligning to TRBD1. The chain's CDR3 is CASNIWGQGGFGELFF. CDR3 bases: TGTGCCAGTAATATTTGGGGACAGGGGGGATTCGGGGAGCTGTTTTTT.